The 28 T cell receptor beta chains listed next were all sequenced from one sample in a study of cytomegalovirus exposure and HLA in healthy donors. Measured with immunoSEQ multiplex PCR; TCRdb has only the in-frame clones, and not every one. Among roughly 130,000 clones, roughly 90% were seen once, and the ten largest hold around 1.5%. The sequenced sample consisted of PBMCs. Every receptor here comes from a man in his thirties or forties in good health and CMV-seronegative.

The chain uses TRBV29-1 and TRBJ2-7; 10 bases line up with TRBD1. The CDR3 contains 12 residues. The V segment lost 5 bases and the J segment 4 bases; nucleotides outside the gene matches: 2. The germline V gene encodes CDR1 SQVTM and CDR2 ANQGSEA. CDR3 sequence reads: CSVRDRGYEQYF. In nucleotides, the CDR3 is TGCAGCGTTCGGGACAGGGGATACGAGCAGTACTTC.

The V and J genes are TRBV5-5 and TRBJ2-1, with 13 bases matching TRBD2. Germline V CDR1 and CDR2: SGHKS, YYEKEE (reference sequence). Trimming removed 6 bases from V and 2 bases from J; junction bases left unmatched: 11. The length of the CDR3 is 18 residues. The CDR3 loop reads CASTPREGTSGTYNEQFF. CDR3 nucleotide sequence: TGTGCCAGCACCCCTCGGGAGGGGACTAGCGGGACCTACAATGAGCAGTTCTTC.

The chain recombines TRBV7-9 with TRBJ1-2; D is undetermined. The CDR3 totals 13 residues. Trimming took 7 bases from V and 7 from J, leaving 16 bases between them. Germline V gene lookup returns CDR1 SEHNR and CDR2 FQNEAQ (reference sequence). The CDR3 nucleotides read TGTGCCAGCACCGAGCTGGGAGGCCGTGGCTACACCTTC. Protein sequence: CASTELGGRGYTF.

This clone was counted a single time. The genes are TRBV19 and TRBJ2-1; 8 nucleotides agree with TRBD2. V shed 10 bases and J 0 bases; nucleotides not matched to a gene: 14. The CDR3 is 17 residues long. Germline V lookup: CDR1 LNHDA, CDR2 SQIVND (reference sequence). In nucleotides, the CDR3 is TGTGCCACCACCATTGTAGCGGGATCAAGCTCCTACAATGAGCAGTTCTTC. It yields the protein CATTIVAGSSSYNEQFF.

DNA of the CDR3: TGTGCCAGCAGTGCTATAACTAGCGGGAGGGCCAGGGATGAGCAGTTCTTC. Protein: CASSAITSGRARDEQFF. The rearrangement links TRBV2 to TRBJ2-1, with 13 bases identical to TRBD2. The ends lost 4 bases at V and 8 bases at J; junction bases unmatched: 11. This CDR3 is 17 amino acids long. The germline CDR1 and CDR2 sequences are SNHLY and FYNNEI. The full variable domain, its missing parts supplied by reference TRBV2 and TRBJ2-1, is EPEVTQTPSHQVTQMGQEVILRCVPISNHLYFYWYRQILGQKVEFLVSFYNNEISEKSEIFDDQFSVERPDGSNFTLKIRSTKLEDSAMYFCASSAITSGRARDEQFFGPGTRLTVL.

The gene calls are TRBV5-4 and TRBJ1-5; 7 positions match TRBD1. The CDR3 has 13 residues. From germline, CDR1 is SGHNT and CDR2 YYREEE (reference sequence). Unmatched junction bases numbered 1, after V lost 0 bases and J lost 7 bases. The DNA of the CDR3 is TGTGCCAGCAGCTTGGGGGACAGCCAGCCCCAGCATTTT. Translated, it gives CASSLGDSQPQHF.

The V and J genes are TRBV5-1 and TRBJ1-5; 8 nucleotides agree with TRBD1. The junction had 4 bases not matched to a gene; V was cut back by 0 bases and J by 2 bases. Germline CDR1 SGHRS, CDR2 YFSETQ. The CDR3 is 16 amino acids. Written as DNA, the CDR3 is TGCGCCAGCAGCTTGGGGTCGACAGGGGGCAATCAGCCCCAGCATTTT. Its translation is CASSLGSTGGNQPQHF. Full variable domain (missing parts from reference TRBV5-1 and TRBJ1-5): KAGVTQTPRYLIKTRGQQVTLSCSPISGHRSVSWYQQTPGQGLQFLFEYFSETQRNKGNFPGRFSGRQFSNSRSEMNVSTLELGDSALYLCASSLGSTGGNQPQHFGDGTRLSIL.

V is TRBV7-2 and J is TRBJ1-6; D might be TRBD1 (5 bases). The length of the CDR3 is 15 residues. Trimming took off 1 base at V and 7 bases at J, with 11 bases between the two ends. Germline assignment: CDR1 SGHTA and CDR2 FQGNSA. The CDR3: CASSLVAGGNSPLHF. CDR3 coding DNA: TGTGCCAGCAGCTTAGTTGCGGGGGGGAATTCACCCCTCCACTTT.

The CDR3 is CASSLTFPTSSAYNEQFF. DNA of the CDR3: TGTGCCAGCAGCTTAACATTCCCGACTAGTAGCGCCTACAATGAGCAGTTCTTC. The chain uses TRBV5-6 and TRBJ2-1; weak D call: TRBD2 (6 bases). The CDR3 length is 18 residues. The V gene lost 2 bases and the J gene lost 2 bases, with 20 bases spanning the gap. Germline CDR1 is SGHDT and CDR2 is YYEEEE. Drawing the rest from reference TRBV5-6 and TRBJ2-1, the complete variable domain is DAGVTQSPTHLIKTRGQQVTLRCSPKSGHDTVSWYQQALGQGPQFIFQYYEEEERQRGNFPDRFSGHQFPNYSSELNVNALLLGDSALYLCASSLTFPTSSAYNEQFFGPGTRLTVL.

The CDR3 sequence is CASRTDRPDSYEQYF. DNA for the CDR3: TGTGCCAGCAGGACTGACAGGCCTGACTCCTACGAGCAGTACTTC. V gene TRBV27 combines with J gene TRBJ2-7; possible D gene TRBD1, 6 bases. The CDR3 covers 15 residues. Germline V CDR1 and CDR2: MNHEY, SMNVEV (reference sequence). Trimming took 6 bases from V and 0 from J, leaving 15 bases between them.

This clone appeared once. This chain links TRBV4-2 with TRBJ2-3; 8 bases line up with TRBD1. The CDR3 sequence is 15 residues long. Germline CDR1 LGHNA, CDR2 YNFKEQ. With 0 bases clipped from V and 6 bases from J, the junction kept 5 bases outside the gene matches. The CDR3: CASSQDGTGRDTQYF. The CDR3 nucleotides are TGTGCCAGCAGCCAAGATGGGACAGGAAGGGATACGCAGTATTTT.

The CDR3 bases are TGCGCCAGCAGCCCCCTAAAGGGAGAGGTCGCAGATACGCAGTATTTT. It yields the protein CASSPLKGEVADTQYF. This chain joins TRBV5-1 and TRBJ2-3; perhaps TRBD2 as D (5 bases). Trimming pared 4 bases from V and 4 bases from J, leaving 19 bases between. Germline CDR1 SGHRS, CDR2 YFSETQ. The CDR3 runs to 16 residues.

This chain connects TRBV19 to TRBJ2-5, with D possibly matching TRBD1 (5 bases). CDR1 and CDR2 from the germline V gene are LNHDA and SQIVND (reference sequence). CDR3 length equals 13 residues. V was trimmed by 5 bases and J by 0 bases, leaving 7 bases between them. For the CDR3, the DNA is TGTGCCAGTAGTCAGGGTTACCAAGAGACCCAGTACTTC. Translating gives CASSQGYQETQYF.

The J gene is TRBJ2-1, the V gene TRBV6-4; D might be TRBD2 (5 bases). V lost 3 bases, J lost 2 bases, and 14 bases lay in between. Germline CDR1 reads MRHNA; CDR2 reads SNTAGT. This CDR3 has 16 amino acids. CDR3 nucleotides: TGTGCCAGCAGTGATGAGGGAGAGCCCCCCTACAATGAGCAGTTCTTC. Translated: CASSDEGEPPYNEQFF.

The CDR3: CASSPGGLTRELFF. In DNA, the CDR3 is TGTGCCAGCTCACCTGGGGGACTCACAAGGGAGCTGTTTTTT. V is TRBV18 and J is TRBJ2-2; a weak D match, TRBD2 (6 bases). Germline CDR1 KGHSH, CDR2 LQKENI. The CDR3 is made up of 14 amino acids. The V gene lost 3 bases and the J gene lost 9 bases, with 14 bases spanning the gap.

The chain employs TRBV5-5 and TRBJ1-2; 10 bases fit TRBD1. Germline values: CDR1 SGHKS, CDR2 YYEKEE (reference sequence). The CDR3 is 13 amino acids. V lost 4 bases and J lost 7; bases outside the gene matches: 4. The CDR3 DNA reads TGTGCCAGCAGCCCGGACAGGGGGGGTGGCTACACCTTC. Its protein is CASSPDRGGGYTF.

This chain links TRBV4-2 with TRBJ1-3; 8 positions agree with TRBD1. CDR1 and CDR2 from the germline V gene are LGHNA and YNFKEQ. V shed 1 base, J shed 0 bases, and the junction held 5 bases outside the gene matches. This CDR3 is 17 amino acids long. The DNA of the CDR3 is TGTGCCAGCAGCCAAGGTCAGGGGGCGAACTCTGGAAACACCATATATTTT. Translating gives CASSQGQGANSGNTIYF.

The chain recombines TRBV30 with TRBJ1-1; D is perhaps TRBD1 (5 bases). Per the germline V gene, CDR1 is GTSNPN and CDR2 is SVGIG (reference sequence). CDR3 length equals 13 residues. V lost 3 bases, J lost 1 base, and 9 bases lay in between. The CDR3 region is CAWRAQGNTEAFF. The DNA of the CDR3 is TGTGCCTGGAGGGCCCAGGGGAACACTGAAGCTTTCTTT.

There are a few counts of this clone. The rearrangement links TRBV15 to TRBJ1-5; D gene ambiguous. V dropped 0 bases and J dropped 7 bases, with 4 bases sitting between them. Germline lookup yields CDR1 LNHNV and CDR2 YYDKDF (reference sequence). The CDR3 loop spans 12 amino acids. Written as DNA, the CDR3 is TGTGCCACCAGCAGAGATTCACAGCCCCAGCATTTT. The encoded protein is CATSRDSQPQHF.

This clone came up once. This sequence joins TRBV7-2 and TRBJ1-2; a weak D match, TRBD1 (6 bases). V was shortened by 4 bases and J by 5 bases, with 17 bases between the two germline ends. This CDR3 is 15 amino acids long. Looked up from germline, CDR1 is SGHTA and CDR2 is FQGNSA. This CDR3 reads CASSSRRQAAYGYTF. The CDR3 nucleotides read TGTGCCAGCAGCTCCCGCCGACAGGCGGCATATGGCTACACCTTC. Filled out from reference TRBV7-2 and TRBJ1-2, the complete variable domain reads GAGVSQSPSNKVTEKGKDVELRCDPISGHTALYWYRQSLGQGLEFLIYFQGNSAPDKSGLPSDRFSAERTGGSVSTLTIQRTQQEDSAVYLCASSSRRQAAYGYTFGSGTRLTVV.

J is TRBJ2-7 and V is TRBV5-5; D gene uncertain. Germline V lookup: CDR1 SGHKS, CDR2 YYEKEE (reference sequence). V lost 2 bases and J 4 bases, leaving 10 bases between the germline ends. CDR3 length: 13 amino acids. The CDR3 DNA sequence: TGTGCCAGCAGCTTAGATGGCCTTTACGAGCAGTACTTC. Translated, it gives CASSLDGLYEQYF.

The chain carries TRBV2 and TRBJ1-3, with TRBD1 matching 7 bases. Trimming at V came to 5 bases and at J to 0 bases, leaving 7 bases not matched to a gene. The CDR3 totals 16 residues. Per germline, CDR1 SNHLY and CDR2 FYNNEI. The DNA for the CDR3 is TGTGCCAGCAGTTCTGGACAGGCCAGCTCTGGAAACACCATATATTTT. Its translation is CASSSGQASSGNTIYF.

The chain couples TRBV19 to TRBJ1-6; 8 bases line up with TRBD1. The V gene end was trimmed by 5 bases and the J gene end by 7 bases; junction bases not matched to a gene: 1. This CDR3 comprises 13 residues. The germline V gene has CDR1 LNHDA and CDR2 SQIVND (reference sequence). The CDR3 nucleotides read TGTGCCAGTAGTTGGACAGGGAATTCACCCCTCCACTTT. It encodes CASSWTGNSPLHF. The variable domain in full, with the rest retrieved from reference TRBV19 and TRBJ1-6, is DGGITQSPKYLFRKEGQNVTLSCEQNLNHDAMYWYRQDPGQGLRLIYYSQIVNDFQKGDIAEGYSVSREKKESFPLTVTSAQKNPTAFYLCASSWTGNSPLHFGNGTRLTVT.

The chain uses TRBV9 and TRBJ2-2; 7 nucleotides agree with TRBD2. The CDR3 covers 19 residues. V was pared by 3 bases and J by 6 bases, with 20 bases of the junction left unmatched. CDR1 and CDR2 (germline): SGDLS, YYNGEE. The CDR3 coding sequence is TGTGCCAGCAGCGAACCCCAAGGGGAGGGCGGGCAGGCACCCGGGGAGCTGTTTTTT. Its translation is CASSEPQGEGGQAPGELFF.

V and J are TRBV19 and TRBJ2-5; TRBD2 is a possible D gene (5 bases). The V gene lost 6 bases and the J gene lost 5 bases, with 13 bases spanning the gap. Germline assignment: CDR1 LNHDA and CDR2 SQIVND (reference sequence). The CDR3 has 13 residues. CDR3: CASSITRSETQYF. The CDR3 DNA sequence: TGTGCCAGTAGCATCACTAGGTCTGAGACCCAGTACTTC. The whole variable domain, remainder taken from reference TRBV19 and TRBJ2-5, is DGGITQSPKYLFRKEGQNVTLSCEQNLNHDAMYWYRQDPGQGLRLIYYSQIVNDFQKGDIAEGYSVSREKKESFPLTVTSAQKNPTAFYLCASSITRSETQYFGPGTRLLVL.

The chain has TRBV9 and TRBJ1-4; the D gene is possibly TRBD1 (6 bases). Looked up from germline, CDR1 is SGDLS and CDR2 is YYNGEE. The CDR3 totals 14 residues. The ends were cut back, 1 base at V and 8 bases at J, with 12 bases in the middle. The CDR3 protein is CASSVLGGTEKLFF. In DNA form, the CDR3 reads TGTGCCAGCAGCGTATTAGGGGGTACGGAAAAACTGTTTTTT.

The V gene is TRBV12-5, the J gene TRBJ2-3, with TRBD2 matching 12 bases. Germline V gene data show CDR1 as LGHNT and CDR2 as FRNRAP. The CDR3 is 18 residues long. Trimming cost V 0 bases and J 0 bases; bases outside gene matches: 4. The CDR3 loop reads CASGLVYGLAGSTDTQYF. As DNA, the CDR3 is TGTGCTAGTGGTTTGGTCTACGGACTAGCGGGAAGCACAGATACGCAGTATTTT.

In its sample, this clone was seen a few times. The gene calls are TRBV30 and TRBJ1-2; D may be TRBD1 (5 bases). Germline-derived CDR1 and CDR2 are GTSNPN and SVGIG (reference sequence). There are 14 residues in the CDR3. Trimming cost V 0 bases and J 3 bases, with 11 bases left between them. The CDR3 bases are TGTGCCTGGAGTGTCCCGGGAGGGGACTATGGCTACACCTTC. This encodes CAWSVPGGDYGYTF. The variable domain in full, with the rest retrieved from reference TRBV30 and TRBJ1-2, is SQTIHQWPATLVQPVGSPLSLECTVEGTSNPNLYWYRQAAGRGLQLLFYSVGIGQISSEVPQNLSASRPQDRQFILSSKKLLLSDSGFYLCAWSVPGGDYGYTFGSGTRLTVV.